The present TCR beta chain was sequenced within a study of regulatory T cells in long-lasting Graves disease. Arm-PCR of CDR3 regions and iRepertoire HTBI primers were the basis on which TCR beta libraries were built. MiXCR, run by TCRdb on the multiplex PCR reads, gives a single entry per CDR3 protein. The sample has around 500,000 distinct CDR3 sequences, roughly 20% seen once. Documented time point: persistent/refractory GD, antithyroid drugs over 5 years with positive TRAb. RNA from PBMCs was the source of the TCR library. This clonotype originated in a female donor with Graves disease. Sequenced material: peripheral blood mononuclear cells (PBMCs), taken when the disease was refractory, from a patient treated with antithyroid drugs.

The DNA of the CDR3 is TGTGCCAGCAGCGTAGGAGGTGGCCCCTACGAGCAGTACTTC. Its protein product is CASSVGGGPYEQYF. The J gene is TRBJ2-7, the V gene TRBV9; D ambiguous. The CDR3 is 14 residues long. Looked up from germline, CDR1 is SGDLS and CDR2 is YYNGEE. Trimming stripped 0 bases from V and 2 bases from J, with 9 bases between.